These 9 T cell receptor beta chains were all obtained from the same sample, sequenced in a study of T cells in women clearing cervical HPV infection. The table came from immunoSEQ multiplex PCR; TCRdb's copy has only in-frame clones and leaves some out. The table for this sample gives over 30,000 clones. Input material: blood buffy coat. These receptors came from a woman aged 18 to 75 with a cervical HPV16 infection that either progressed to CIN3+ or cleared (not recorded which).

With respect to this clone: The read ends 3 residues before the CDR3 terminus; that terminus is restored from the germline J gene. This chain connects TRBV28 to TRBJ1-1, with a possible D match to TRBD1 (5 bases). From germline, CDR1 is MDHEN and CDR2 SYDVKM. V lost 3 bases and J lost 1, with 6 bases in between. The CDR3 has 13 residues. The CDR3 reads CASSLGQNTEAFF. CDR3 bases read: TGTGCCAGCAGTTTGGGGCAGAACACTGAA.

In the case of this clone: With the read ending 3 residues before the CDR3 end, the germline J gene is used to fill in that end. The rearrangement uses TRBV20-1 and TRBJ1-5; D not resolved. Trimming removed 3 bases from V and 0 bases from J, with 15 bases in between. Germline CDR1 reads DFQATT; CDR2 reads SNEGSKA (reference sequence). This CDR3 contains 16 residues. The CDR3 reads CSASAQSSDSNQPQHF. CDR3 DNA (partial): TGCAGTGCTAGTGCTCAGAGTTCCGATAGCAATCAGCCC.

Here the CDR3 reads CASSDVGGNTEAFF. CDR3 DNA, as far as it was read: TGTGCCAGCAGTGATGTAGGGGGGAACACTGAA. The J gene is TRBJ1-1, the V gene TRBV6-1; D might be TRBD1 (6 bases). The CDR3 is cut off 3 residues early in the read; its end comes from the germline J gene. V was clipped by 3 bases and J by 1 base, with 9 bases between them. Germline loops: CDR1 MNHNS, CDR2 SASEGT. The CDR3 totals 14 residues.

Regarding this clone: Sequencing ends 3 residues short of the CDR3 end; the germline J gene provides the rest. J is TRBJ1-4 and V is TRBV19; D ambiguous. This CDR3 region has 17 residues. Trimming took 1 base from V and 3 from J, leaving 15 bases between them. Germline V lookup: CDR1 LNHDA, CDR2 SQIVND (reference sequence). CDR3 protein: CASSIASGFAPNEKLFF. The part of the CDR3 DNA that was read is TGTGCCAGTAGTATAGCGTCCGGGTTCGCTCCTAATGAAAAA.

Details on this clone: Coverage ceases 3 residues before the CDR3 finishes, and the germline J gene fills in the end. The V call is TRBV14, the J call TRBJ2-5; 8 bases are shared with TRBD2. This CDR3 region has 15 residues. Germline CDR1 SGHDN, CDR2 FVKESK. CDR3 sequence: CASSQDIRGGDTQYF. CDR3 bases read: TGTGCCAGCAGCCAAGATATCCGGGGGGGAGATACC. The full variable domain, in which reference TRBV14 and TRBJ2-5 provide the parts outside the CDR3, is EAGVTQFPSHSVIEKGQTVTLRCDPISGHDNLYWYRRVMGKEIKFLLHFVKESKQDESGMPNNRFLAERTGGTYSTLKVQPAELEDSGVYFCASSQDIRGGDTQYFGPGTRLLVL.

To note about this clone: The missing CDR3 end, 3 residues past where the read stops, is filled in from the germline J gene. The chain is built from TRBV5-4 and TRBJ2-3; 7 bases fit TRBD1. This CDR3 is 12 amino acids long. Germline lookup yields CDR1 SGHNT and CDR2 YYREEE (reference sequence). Partial CDR3 DNA: TGTGCCAGCAGCGGGGACAGCCCAACG. Amino acids: CASSGDSPT. The complete CDR3 reads CASSGDSPTQYF.

As to this clone: Read data end 3 residues before the CDR3 end; the end is taken from the germline J gene. The rearrangement uses TRBV20-1 and TRBJ2-7; TRBD1 aligns across 7 bases. Germline V gives CDR1 DFQATT, CDR2 SNEGSKA (reference sequence). The CDR3 totals 13 residues. Trimming at V came to 3 bases and at J to 2 bases, leaving 4 bases not matched to a gene. The sequenced CDR3 bases are TGCAGTGCTAGGGGGACAGCTCCCTACGAG. Amino acids: CSARGTAPYE. The complete CDR3 reads CSARGTAPYEQYF.

In regard to this clone: Read coverage stops 3 residues before the CDR3 terminus; the germline J gene supplies the remainder. This rearrangement joins TRBV5-1 to TRBJ2-7; 11 bases line up with TRBD1. J was trimmed by 3 bases and V by 4 bases; bases with no gene match: 6. Per the germline V gene, CDR1 is SGHRS and CDR2 is YFSETQ. CDR3 size: 15 residues. Incomplete CDR3 DNA: TGCGCCAGCAGCACTACCGGGACAGGGGGCTACGAG. Translating it yields CASSTTGTGGYE. In full, the CDR3 reads CASSTTGTGGYEQYF. Supplemented by reference TRBV5-1 and TRBJ2-7, the full variable domain reads KAGVTQTPRYLIKTRGQQVTLSCSPISGHRSVSWYQQTPGQGLQFLFEYFSETQRNKGNFPGRFSGRQFSNSRSEMNVSTLELGDSALYLCASSTTGTGGYEQYFGPGTRLTVT.

As for this clone: Read coverage stops 3 residues before the CDR3 terminus; the germline J gene supplies the remainder. This sequence joins TRBV20-1 and TRBJ2-4; TRBD2 matches 13 bases. The V and J ends lost 0 bases and 2 bases, in that order; junction bases with no gene match: 7. CDR3 size: 18 residues. The V gene's germline CDR1 is DFQATT and CDR2 SNEGSKA (reference sequence). The covered CDR3 bases are TGCAGTGCTAGAGAGACTAGCGGGGGGCCGTTTACCAAAAACATT. Amino acids: CSARETSGGPFTKNI. The whole CDR3 reads CSARETSGGPFTKNIQYF.